These T cell receptor beta chains were read from a single sample in a study of CD8+CD57+ T cells in acquired aplastic anemia. TCRdb reprocessed the reads with MiXCR, giving one entry per CDR3 protein. The table lists around 130,000 distinct CDR3 sequences, over 45% of them singletons. Sequenced sample: sorted CD4+, CD8+, or CD8+CD57+ T cells (not recorded which) from PBMCs. The receptors were sampled from a human donor in good health, serving as a control. Both conserved end residues are part of each CDR3. A D gene is named only where the DNA matches it firmly. The size entry is marked missing in some rows and otherwise reads once, few, many or a size class.

>TRBV7-3|TRBJ1-2|many|.
TGTGCCAGCAGCTTAACGGCGTCGACAGCCTATTATGGCTACACCTTC
CASSLTASTAYYGYTF
>TRBV19|TRBJ1-5|many|TRBD1
TGTGCCAGTAGCATAACAGGGGGCGGACAGCCCCAGCATTTT
CASSITGGGQPQHF
>TRBV6-1|TRBJ2-2|.|.
TGTGCCAGCAGCCGGACCCTCCGGTCCGGGGAGCTGTTTTTT
CASSRTLRSGELFF
>TRBV20-1|TRBJ1-2|.|TRBD1
TGCAGTGCCCTCCTGCCGGGCAGGGGGTATGGCTACACCTTC
CSALLPGRGYGYTF
>TRBV20-1|TRBJ2-2|.|TRBD1
TGCAGTGCTAGAGATTCACAGGGGGGTACCGTCGGGGAGCTGTTTTTT
CSARDSQGGTVGELFF
>TRBV3-1|TRBJ2-3|many|.
TGTGCCAGCAGCCAACAATCCATGGCAGATACGCAGTATTTT
CASSQQSMADTQYF
>TRBV18|TRBJ2-5|many|.
TGTGCCAGCTCACTCCCCAGCCACCAAGAGACCCAGTACTTC
CASSLPSHQETQYF
>TRBV3-1|TRBJ1-2|many|.
TGTGCCAGCAGCCAAGTGACCAGGGGATTCGGCTACACCTTC
CASSQVTRGFGYTF
>TRBV7-9|TRBJ2-7|.|.
TGTGCCAGCAGTTACCTGGGGAATGAGCAGTACTTC
CASSYLGNEQYF
>TRBV20-1|TRBJ2-7|.|.
TGCAGTGCTAAGGGGTTGGCCTACAAGCAGTACTTC
CSAKGLAYKQYF
>TRBV19|TRBJ2-1|.|.
TGTGCCTCAAACCTAAGGCCAGGGATGGACGATGAGCAGTTCTTC
CASNLRPGMDDEQFF
>TRBV24-1|TRBJ2-3|few|TRBD1
TGTGCCACCAGTGATCCGGGACAGGCTGTAGTAGATACGCAGTATTTT
CATSDPGQAVVDTQYF
>TRBV6-6|TRBJ1-1|many|TRBD1
TGTGCCAGCAGTTACGGGGACAGGGGAGGCACTGAAGCTTTCTTT
CASSYGDRGGTEAFF
>TRBV5-4|TRBJ2-5|.|TRBD2
TGTGCCAGCAGCGGGGGACTAGCGAGAGTGGAGACCCAGTACTTC
CASSGGLARVETQYF
>TRBV20-1|TRBJ2-5|many|TRBD2
TGCAGTGCTAGGGCGGGGGGCCAAGAGACCCAGTACTTC
CSARAGGQETQYF
>TRBV7-9|TRBJ2-1|.|TRBD2
TGTGCCAGTATAGCGGGGCCTAACAATGAGCAGTTCTTC
CASIAGPNNEQFF
>TRBV7-7|TRBJ1-6|.|TRBD1
TGTGCCAGCAGCTCGGGACAGGGCGACTCACCCCTCCACTTT
CASSSGQGDSPLHF
>TRBV6-6|TRBJ2-5|.|.
TGTGCCAGCAGCTCGGTCCAAGAGACCCAGTACTTC
CASSSVQETQYF
>TRBV6-1|TRBJ1-4|many|TRBD1
TGTGCCAGCAGCAACGACTACAGGGGGAATGAAAAACTGTTTTTT
CASSNDYRGNEKLFF
>TRBV15|TRBJ1-2|.|.
TGTGCCACCAGCAGAGATGGAATCTATGGCTACACCTTC
CATSRDGIYGYTF
>TRBV6-2/TRBV6-3|TRBJ2-7|many|TRBD1
TGTGCCAGCAGTGACCCGGGACAGGGGGTCTACGAGCAGTACTTC
CASSDPGQGVYEQYF
>TRBV15|TRBJ2-3|.|TRBD1
TGTGCCACCAGCAGCGTAGGGACAGCTAGCACAGATACGCAGTATTTT
CATSSVGTASTDTQYF
>TRBV29-1|TRBJ1-1|.|.
TGCAGCGTTGGTGGGGACACAGTTGAGAACACTGAAGCTTTCTTT
CSVGGDTVENTEAFF
>TRBV3-1|TRBJ2-7|many|TRBD2
TGTGCCAGCAGCCGGCCTAGCGGGGGGGCCTACGAGCAGTACTTC
CASSRPSGGAYEQYF
>TRBV29-1|TRBJ2-6|.|.
TGCAGCGTCGCTGCGGCTGGGGCCAACGTCCTGACTTTC
CSVAAAGANVLTF
>TRBV20-1|TRBJ1-5|.|.
TGCAGTGCTAGAGTCGGCCCTGGTGGTAATCAGCCCCAGCATTTT
CSARVGPGGNQPQHF
>TRBV19|TRBJ2-7|once|.
TGTGCCAGTGGTATAGACGCGGCTAGCTCCTACGAGCAGTACTTC
CASGIDAASSYEQYF
>TRBV7-8|TRBJ1-4|.|TRBD1
TGTGCCAGCAGCAAGACAGGGGGGGAAAAACTGTTTTTT
CASSKTGGEKLFF
>TRBV10-1|TRBJ2-7|.|TRBD1
TGTGCCAGCGGATGGTCGACAGGGGGCATCTACGAGCAGTACTTC
CASGWSTGGIYEQYF
>TRBV6-2/TRBV6-3|TRBJ1-2|many|.
TGTGCCAGCAGGGCAGGGTGGGACTATGGCTACACCTTC
CASRAGWDYGYTF
>TRBV12-3/TRBV12-4|TRBJ1-4|many|.
TGTGCCAGCAGTTTATCGGCCGGTTATCGTGAAAAACTGTTTTTT
CASSLSAGYREKLFF
>TRBV10-1|TRBJ1-2|.|.
TGCGCCAGCAGTGAGTCGTTGGGACATGGCTACACCTTC
CASSESLGHGYTF
>TRBV3-1|TRBJ2-2|.|TRBD2
TGTGCCAGCAGCCGTACTAGCGGGGGATCGAACACCGGGGAGCTGTTTTTT
CASSRTSGGSNTGELFF
>TRBV20-1|TRBJ1-6|many|.
TGCAGTGCTAGAGTGGGAATGTATAATTCACCCCTCCACTTT
CSARVGMYNSPLHF
>TRBV14|TRBJ1-5|.|.
TGTGCCAGCAACACGGGGTCGCCCAATCAGCCCCAGCATTTT
CASNTGSPNQPQHF
>TRBV5-1|TRBJ2-2|many|TRBD2
TGCGCCAGCAGCTTGTTAGCGGGGGGGATCCGGGAGCTGTTTTTT
CASSLLAGGIRELFF
>TRBV7-9|TRBJ2-7|.|.
TGTGCCAGCACCCCGAGTTCCCAATCCTACGAGCAGTACTTC
CASTPSSQSYEQYF
>TRBV7-6|TRBJ2-1|.|TRBD2
TGTGCCAGCAGCTTTACCGGGGGGTCCTACAATGAGCAGTTCTTC
CASSFTGGSYNEQFF
>TRBV15|TRBJ1-6|.|.
TGTGCCACCAGCCTCTACACGACGGGAAATTCACCCCTCCACTTT
CATSLYTTGNSPLHF
>TRBV2|TRBJ2-7|.|TRBD1
TGTGCCAGCTCTAAAATAGGACAGGGGTACGAGCAGTACTTC
CASSKIGQGYEQYF
>TRBV2|TRBJ2-3|.|TRBD1
TGTGCCAGCAACCCGGGACAGGGGACAGATACGCAGTATTTT
CASNPGQGTDTQYF
>TRBV11-2|TRBJ2-1|.|.
TGTGCCAGCAGCTTTACCCTCGAGCGGAATTACAATGAGCAGTTCTTC
CASSFTLERNYNEQFF
>TRBV6-2/TRBV6-3|TRBJ1-1|many|.
TGTGCCAGCACCGCGACATATCACACTGAAGCTTTCTTT
CASTATYHTEAFF
>TRBV10-3|TRBJ2-3|.|.
TGTGCCAGCAGTGACTACCTCGGGGCGGGGACGCAGTATTTT
CASSDYLGAGTQYF
>TRBV7-2|TRBJ1-5|many|.
TGTGCCAGCAGCCCCGGCAGGGTTGATGGCCAGCCCCAGCATTTT
CASSPGRVDGQPQHF
>TRBV19|TRBJ2-3|.|.
TGTGCCAGTAGTATATCTGCTTTAGATACGCAGTATTTT
CASSISALDTQYF
>TRBV7-2|TRBJ2-6|.|.
TGTGCCAGCAGCTCGCAAATCCGCGGAGGAACCTCTGGGGCCAACGTCCTGACTTTC
CASSSQIRGGTSGANVLTF
>TRBV7-3|TRBJ1-6|many|.
TGTGCCAGCAGCCTCACCCGGGAGAGCAATTCACCCCTCCACTTT
CASSLTRESNSPLHF
>TRBV7-2|TRBJ1-1|.|TRBD1
TGTGCCAGCAGCTCCACAGGGGGCCCTGAAGCTTTCTTT
CASSSTGGPEAFF
>TRBV9|TRBJ1-1|.|.
TGTGCCAGCAGCGGGATTGGCTACACTGAAGCTTTCTTT
CASSGIGYTEAFF